The clone carrying this T cell receptor beta chain was observed a handful of times. What it binds is unknown. This CDR3 comprises 14 residues. The V segment lost 4 bases and the J segment 1 base; nucleotides outside the gene matches: 4. Germline V gene sequence: CDR1 SQVTM, CDR2 ANQGSEA. With iRepertoire HTBI primers and Arm-PCR of CDR3 regions, TCR beta libraries were built. TCRdb re-called the multiplex PCR reads with MiXCR, one entry per CDR3 protein. The repertoire holds 500,000 to 800,000 distinct CDR3 sequences, with about 32% as singletons. The data were taken from a study of regulatory T cells in long-lasting Graves disease. Time point here: persistent/refractory GD, antithyroid drugs over 5 years with positive TRAb. Isolated PBMC RNA provided the starting material for the TCR library. The study, taken as a whole, reports: The TCR repertoire of persistent Graves' patients was less diverse than that of newly diagnosed ones. Not thyroid tissue but only peripheral blood was studied.

This chain connects TRBV29-1 to TRBJ1-1; 9 nucleotides match TRBD1. Here the sequenced sample was peripheral blood mononuclear cells (PBMCs), taken when the disease was refractory, from a patient treated with antithyroid drugs. The TCR sequence derives from a female donor with Graves disease. CDR3 DNA: TGCAGCGTTGGGGGGGACAGGGCGAACACTGAAGCTTTCTTT. This codes for CSVGGDRANTEAFF.